Following are 17 T cell receptor beta chains from one sample sequenced in a study of T cell changes during pregnancy in multiple sclerosis. Sequencing used immunoSEQ multiplex PCR; TCRdb keeps in-frame clones, though not all of them. The profile covers about 39,000 clones, with about nine tenths appearing a single time and about 27% taken by the ten largest. This specimen consisted of CD8+ T cells from peripheral blood mononuclear cells, obtained before pregnancy. Receptors were obtained from a female donor with multiple sclerosis, enrolled in a pregnancy study.

The rearrangement joins TRBV4-1 to TRBJ1-5, with D possibly TRBD1 on 5 matching bases. The CDR3 loop spans 15 amino acids. Germline CDR1 is MGHRA and CDR2 is YSYEKL. V was clipped by 4 bases and J by 2 bases, with 12 bases between them. CDR3 sequence: CASSLQGGGNQPQHF. CDR3 nucleotide sequence: TGCGCCAGCAGCCTGCAGGGTGGGGGCAATCAGCCCCAGCATTTT.

The table lists this clone with a few counts. The CDR3 DNA sequence: TGTGCCAGCAGGGATACAGGGCAGGGCACTGAAGCTTTCTTT. It translates to CASRDTGQGTEAFF. This chain connects TRBV2 to TRBJ1-1; tentatively, D is TRBD1 (6 bases). The V end was cut by 6 bases, the J end by 4 bases, with 15 bases between. Germline V gene data show CDR1 as SNHLY and CDR2 as FYNNEI. This CDR3 is built from 14 residues.

This clone appeared a single time. The V gene is TRBV18, the J gene TRBJ2-7, with 7 bases identical to TRBD1. Germline V lookup: CDR1 KGHSH, CDR2 LQKENI. The V segment lost 4 bases and the J segment 2 bases; nucleotides outside the gene matches: 5. CDR3 size: 14 residues. The CDR3 reads CASSHEGGPYEQYF. CDR3 nucleotide sequence: TGTGCCAGCTCACATGAAGGGGGCCCCTACGAGCAGTACTTC.

The table lists this clone with many counts. The chain combines TRBV4-1 with TRBJ1-6, with a possible D match to TRBD1 (5 bases). Germline-derived CDR1 and CDR2 are MGHRA and YSYEKL. This CDR3 region has 17 residues. Trimming removed 0 bases at V and 2 bases at J, with 11 bases between. DNA for the CDR3: TGCGCCAGCAGCCAAGATGTCAGGGATACCTATAATTCACCCCTCCACTTT. Its translation is CASSQDVRDTYNSPLHF.

This clone appeared a single time. The rearrangement uses TRBV5-4 and TRBJ2-1; tentatively, D is TRBD2 (6 bases). Germline CDR1 SGHNT, CDR2 YYREEE (reference sequence). CDR3 length equals 15 residues. The V end lost 4 bases, the J end lost 2 bases, and 13 bases lay between the germline ends. The CDR3 coding sequence is TGTGCCAGCAGCCCGGGACTCCTAACCTACAATGAGCAGTTCTTC. Protein: CASSPGLLTYNEQFF.

This clone was observed a single time. The chain links TRBV5-1 to TRBJ2-7; 13 positions match TRBD2. Per germline, CDR1 SGHRS and CDR2 YFSETQ. J lost 0 bases, V lost 3 bases, and 12 bases had no gene match. This CDR3 region has 19 residues. The CDR3 is CASSWPTLGTSGNSYEQYF. For the CDR3, the DNA is TGCGCCAGCAGCTGGCCGACCCTGGGGACTAGCGGGAACTCCTACGAGCAGTACTTC.

J is TRBJ2-4 and V is TRBV27; TRBD1 agrees at 7 bases. V was pared by 5 bases and J by 2 bases, with 6 bases of the junction left unmatched. CDR1 and CDR2 from the germline V gene are MNHEY and SMNVEV (reference sequence). There are 15 residues in the CDR3. The CDR3 sequence is CASSTTGATKNIQYF. For the CDR3, the DNA is TGTGCCAGCAGTACAACAGGGGCGACCAAAAACATTCAGTACTTC.

The J gene is TRBJ1-2, the V gene TRBV9, with D possibly matching TRBD1 (5 bases). Germline CDR1 reads SGDLS; CDR2 reads YYNGEE. This CDR3 is built from 14 residues. V lost 4 bases and J 4 bases, leaving 14 bases between the germline ends. The CDR3 protein is CASSTQGHLYGYTF. CDR3 sequence (DNA): TGTGCCAGCAGCACCCAAGGACACCTCTATGGCTACACCTTC.

The gene calls are TRBV2 and TRBJ1-2; TRBD1 aligns across 9 bases. CDR1 and CDR2 (germline): SNHLY, FYNNEI. The CDR3 is made up of 15 amino acids. V was pared by 8 bases and J by 2 bases, with 9 bases of the junction left unmatched. The CDR3 is CASQGQGRGNYGYTF. The CDR3 nucleotides read TGTGCCAGCCAGGGACAGGGTAGGGGAAACTATGGCTACACCTTC. The variable domain in full, with the rest retrieved from reference TRBV2 and TRBJ1-2, is EPEVTQTPSHQVTQMGQEVILRCVPISNHLYFYWYRQILGQKVEFLVSFYNNEISEKSEIFDDQFSVERPDGSNFTLKIRSTKLEDSAMYFCASQGQGRGNYGYTFGSGTRLTVV.

In DNA, the CDR3 is TGTGCCAGCAGCCTACAGGGAGCGCTTAATGAAAAACTGTTTTTT. Residues: CASSLQGALNEKLFF. The chain couples TRBV11-1 to TRBJ1-4; tentative D call: TRBD1 (6 bases). Germline values: CDR1 SGHAT, CDR2 FQDESV (reference sequence). V was clipped by 5 bases and J by 4 bases, with 14 bases between them. The CDR3 is 15 amino acids.

The chain has TRBV18 and TRBJ2-7; maybe TRBD1 (5 bases). Per the germline V gene, CDR1 is KGHSH and CDR2 is LQKENI. Trimming stripped 0 bases from V and 4 bases from J, with 7 bases between. This CDR3 spans 13 amino acids. The CDR3 protein is CASSPPDRYEQYF. For the CDR3, the DNA is TGTGCCAGCTCACCACCAGACAGATACGAGCAGTACTTC.

The chain has TRBV19 and TRBJ2-7, with a possible D match to TRBD1 (5 bases). Germline V gene data show CDR1 as LNHDA and CDR2 as SQIVND (reference sequence). The CDR3 consists of 12 residues. Trimming took off 3 bases at V and 7 bases at J, with 10 bases between the two ends. The CDR3 DNA reads as TGTGCCAGTAGTATCGCAGGGCAAGAGCAGTACTTC. Its translation: CASSIAGQEQYF.

This clone appeared once. The V and J genes are TRBV11-2 and TRBJ2-7; 8 bases map to TRBD1. Germline V gene lookup returns CDR1 SGHAT and CDR2 FQNNGV. The V gene end was trimmed by 7 bases and the J gene end by 2 bases; junction bases not matched to a gene: 7. CDR3 length equals 14 residues. Here the CDR3 DNA reads TGTGCCAGCACCTCCGGACAGGGCCCCTACGAGCAGTACTTC. It yields the protein CASTSGQGPYEQYF.

This chain connects TRBV5-5 to TRBJ1-5, with TRBD1 matching 9 bases. Trimming removed 2 bases from V and 5 bases from J; junction bases left unmatched: 5. There are 15 residues in the CDR3. CDR1 and CDR2 (germline): SGHKS, YYEKEE (reference sequence). DNA for the CDR3: TGTGCCAGCAGCTTACACAGGGGGCTGGATCAGCCCCAGCATTTT. Protein product: CASSLHRGLDQPQHF.

The CDR3 is CASSLVVGGVREKLFF. In DNA form, the CDR3 reads TGTGCCAGCAGCTTAGTGGTTGGGGGCGTCCGTGAAAAACTGTTTTTT. This rearrangement joins TRBV7-6 to TRBJ1-4; maybe TRBD1 (6 bases). V was clipped by 1 base and J by 7 bases, with 16 bases between them. This CDR3 has 16 amino acids. The germline V gene encodes CDR1 SGHVS and CDR2 FNYEAQ. Full variable domain (rest looked up from reference TRBV7-6 and TRBJ1-4): GAGVSQSPRYKVTKRGQDVALRCDPISGHVSLYWYRQALGQGPEFLTYFNYEAQQDKSGLPNDRFSAERPEGSISTLTIQRTEQRDSAMYRCASSLVVGGVREKLFFGSGTQLSVL.

V is TRBV7-9 and J is TRBJ2-5; TRBD2 aligns across 7 bases. Unmatched junction bases numbered 8, after V lost 2 bases and J lost 5 bases. Germline loops: CDR1 SEHNR, CDR2 FQNEAQ (reference sequence). The CDR3 loop spans 15 amino acids. CDR3 sequence: CASSLLGGIRETQYF. The CDR3 nucleotides read TGTGCCAGCAGCTTATTGGGAGGGATTAGGGAGACCCAGTACTTC.

V and J are TRBV6-4 and TRBJ2-7; a possible D gene is TRBD2 (6 bases). Trimming removed 0 bases at V and 3 bases at J, with 21 bases between. The length of the CDR3 is 18 residues. Germline CDR1 is MRHNA and CDR2 is SNTAGT. The CDR3 coding sequence is TGTGCCAGCAGTGACTCGGGCCCCCCAAGGAGGGGAGACTACGAGCAGTACTTC. Protein product: CASSDSGPPRRGDYEQYF.